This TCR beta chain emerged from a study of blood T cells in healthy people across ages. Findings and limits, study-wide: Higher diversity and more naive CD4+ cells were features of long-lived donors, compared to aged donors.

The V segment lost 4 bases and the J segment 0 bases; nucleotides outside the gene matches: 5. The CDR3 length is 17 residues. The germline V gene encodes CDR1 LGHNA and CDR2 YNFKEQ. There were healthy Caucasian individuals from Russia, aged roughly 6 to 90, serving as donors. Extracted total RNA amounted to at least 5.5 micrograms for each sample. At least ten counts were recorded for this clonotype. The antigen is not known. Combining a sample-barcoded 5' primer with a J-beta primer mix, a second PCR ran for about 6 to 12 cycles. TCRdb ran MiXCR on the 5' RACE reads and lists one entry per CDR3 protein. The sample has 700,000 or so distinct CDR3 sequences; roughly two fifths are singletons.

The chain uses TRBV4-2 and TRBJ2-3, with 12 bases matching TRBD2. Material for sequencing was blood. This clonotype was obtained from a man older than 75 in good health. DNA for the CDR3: TGTGCCAGCAGCCCCCTCGGACTAGCGGGAAGCACAGATACGCAGTATTTT. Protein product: CASSPLGLAGSTDTQYF.